This T cell receptor (beta chain) was recovered during a study of beta chain features in type 1 diabetes. Study-wide findings and caveats: Moderately but significantly shorter TCRB CDR3s were found in Type 1 diabetes patients in all four CD4+ subsets.

The entirety of the isolated RNA underwent reverse transcription, so expressed TCRB transcripts were sequenced. TCRdb keeps only in-frame clones here, not all; method: immunoSEQ multiplex PCR. Counted here are about 160,000 clones, about 9% occurring once; the ten biggest clones make up approximately 0.54%. Regarding this clone: The antigen is undetermined.

J lost 3 bases, V lost 3 bases, and 11 bases had no gene match. Germline CDR1 is SGHRS and CDR2 is YFSETQ. CDR3 length: 18 amino acids. This receptor was taken from a woman aged 18-30 years with type 1 diabetes. Sample: central memory CD4+ T cells from blood. The rearrangement joins TRBV5-1 to TRBJ2-1; TRBD1 aligns across 11 bases. DNA of the CDR3: TGCGCCAGCAGCTCCGGGAATTCCGGGACAGGGGGCTACAATGAGCAGTTCTTC. It is translated as CASSSGNSGTGGYNEQFF.